Below are 8 T cell receptor beta chains sequenced from a single sample in a study of OX40 agonist ivuxolimab in advanced cancers. Repertoires were generated with immunoSEQ multiplex PCR, while TCRdb's copy carries only in-frame clones and drops some. Altogether over 70,000 clones are present, approximately 90% being singletons, with the ten largest covering about 0.31%. This sample comprised CD4+ or CD8+ T cells sorted from blood, obtained in a trial of the OX40 agonist ivuxolimab. The receptors originated from an adult with an advanced solid tumor such as melanoma, head and neck, liver or kidney cancer.

This chain uses TRBV5-4 with TRBJ2-1; D unclear. The CDR3 has 15 amino acids. V was shortened by 4 bases and J by 0 bases, with 11 bases between the two germline ends. From germline, CDR1 is SGHNT and CDR2 YYREEE (reference sequence). CDR3 in amino acids: CASSAITSSYNEQFF. In DNA, the CDR3 is TGTGCCAGCAGCGCGATCACGAGCTCCTACAATGAGCAGTTCTTC.

The V gene is TRBV18, the J gene TRBJ2-3; D perhaps matches TRBD1 (5 bases). This CDR3 is built from 18 residues. Germline CDR1 is KGHSH and CDR2 is LQKENI. The germline V and J ends were trimmed by 6 bases and 3 bases, with 25 bases remaining between them. CDR3 DNA sequence: TGTGCCAGCTCCTCGTCGCCGCGGCAGGGTACGTTGACAGATACGCAGTATTTT. The encoded protein is CASSSSPRQGTLTDTQYF.

The rearrangement links TRBV6-6 to TRBJ2-1; the match to TRBD2 covers 8 bases. The V segment lost 6 bases and the J segment 2 bases; nucleotides outside the gene matches: 6. The CDR3 is 15 amino acids. Germline assignment: CDR1 MNHNY and CDR2 SVGAGI (reference sequence). CDR3 DNA: TGTGCCAGCAGCCTCCGCGGGGGGACCTACAATGAGCAGTTCTTC. Translating it yields CASSLRGGTYNEQFF.

This chain connects TRBV6-5 to TRBJ1-5; D remains unclear. Trimming removed 5 bases at V and 3 bases at J, with 11 bases between. The germline V gene encodes CDR1 MNHEY and CDR2 SVGAGI. The CDR3 consists of 14 residues. CDR3 DNA sequence: TGTGCCAGCAGTCAAACGGGAGTCAATCAGCCCCAGCATTTT. Translation gives CASSQTGVNQPQHF.

The genes are TRBV11-2 and TRBJ2-5; 13 bases line up with TRBD2. The germline V gene has CDR1 SGHAT and CDR2 FQNNGV. The CDR3 is 15 amino acids. The ends lost 5 bases at V and 9 bases at J; junction bases unmatched: 9. The CDR3: CASSITSGGASPQYF. CDR3 bases: TGTGCCAGCAGCATAACTAGCGGGGGGGCCTCGCCCCAGTACTTC.

This chain uses TRBV6-5 with TRBJ1-3, with no clear D. This CDR3 contains 12 residues. The germline V and J ends were trimmed by 4 bases and 5 bases, with 6 bases remaining between them. Germline V CDR1 and CDR2: MNHEY, SVGAGI. CDR3 region: CASSSDRNTIYF. The CDR3 nucleotides read TGTGCCAGCAGTTCGGATCGAAACACCATATATTTT.

V usage is TRBV6-6 and J usage is TRBJ1-4, with 9 positions matching TRBD1. Trimming took 0 bases from V and 9 from J; bases not matched to a gene: 8. CDR1 and CDR2 (germline): MNHNY, SVGAGI (reference sequence). The CDR3 totals 16 residues. For the CDR3, the DNA is TGTGCCAGCAGTTACTCGGACGGGACAGGGAGTAAAAAACTGTTTTTT. It is translated as CASSYSDGTGSKKLFF.

In this sample, this clone turned up once. V gene TRBV7-2 combines with J gene TRBJ2-1; TRBD2 aligns across 8 bases. This CDR3 spans 18 amino acids. The germline V gene has CDR1 SGHTA and CDR2 FQGNSA. V was clipped by 5 bases and J by 0 bases; unmatched bases: 12. For the CDR3, the DNA is TGTGCCAGCAGCCCCAGACCTTCCGGGACTAGCTCCTACAATGAGCAGTTCTTC. It codes for CASSPRPSGTSSYNEQFF.